The 19 T cell receptor beta chains below come from one sample, sequenced in a study of blood T cell repertoires in COVID-19. The data were produced by immunoSEQ multiplex PCR, yet TCRdb's version contains in-frame clones alone and is incomplete. The top ten hold about 5.7% of the sample, which has fewer than 350,000 clones, roughly 87% seen once. Sequenced material: PBMCs or T cells enriched from blood (not recorded which). These receptor sequences come from a middle-aged woman who had recovered from COVID-19.

V is TRBV7-6 and J is TRBJ1-6, with D possibly matching TRBD1 (5 bases). The CDR3 extends over 14 amino acids. Germline V lookup: CDR1 SGHVS, CDR2 FNYEAQ. V lost 3 bases and J lost 7, with 10 bases in between. CDR3 DNA sequence: TGTGCCAGCAGCTTGTTCCAGGGAAATTCACCCCTCCACTTT. Encoded protein: CASSLFQGNSPLHF.

The rearrangement joins TRBV7-3 to TRBJ2-1; 7 bases map to TRBD2. The CDR3 length is 16 residues. V shed 6 bases, J shed 1 base, and the junction held 9 bases outside the gene matches. Germline lookup yields CDR1 SGHTA and CDR2 FQGTGA. As DNA, the CDR3 is TGTGCCAGCAGGCGGAGACTAGCCGATTCCTACAATGAGCAGTTCTTC. Translating gives CASRRRLADSYNEQFF.

V usage is TRBV7-6 and J usage is TRBJ2-1, with 8 positions matching TRBD2. This CDR3 region has 19 residues. Trimming at V came to 1 base and at J to 1 base, leaving 12 bases not matched to a gene. The germline gives CDR1 SGHVS, CDR2 FNYEAQ. The CDR3, as DNA: TGTGCCAGCAGCTTAGTAGGTAGCGGGGTCGGAGGGTCCTACAATGAGCAGTTCTTC. It specifies CASSLVGSGVGGSYNEQFF.

This chain links TRBV7-2 with TRBJ1-2; D not certain. Trimming took off 6 bases at V and 2 bases at J, with 10 bases between the two ends. Per germline, CDR1 SGHTA and CDR2 FQGNSA. The CDR3 spans 13 residues. The DNA for the CDR3 is TGTGCCAGCAGTACGGGATTAAACTATGGCTACACCTTC. Protein: CASSTGLNYGYTF.

This rearrangement joins TRBV24-1 to TRBJ2-1, with 10 bases fitting TRBD1. The CDR3 is 16 amino acids. Germline V gene data show CDR1 as KGHDR and CDR2 as SFDVKD. J was trimmed by 3 bases and V by 4 bases; bases with no gene match: 5. The CDR3 reads CATSDPGQGVYNEQFF. CDR3 DNA sequence: TGTGCCACCAGTGACCCTGGACAGGGGGTCTACAATGAGCAGTTCTTC.

This clone was recorded only once. The chain uses TRBV7-6 and TRBJ2-7; the D is unclear. Trimming shortened V by 2 bases and J by 2 bases, and 7 bases separated the two germline ends. There are 13 residues in the CDR3. The germline V gene encodes CDR1 SGHVS and CDR2 FNYEAQ. CDR3 sequence reads: CASSLQDTYEQYF. The DNA of the CDR3 is TGTGCCAGCAGCTTACAGGATACCTACGAGCAGTACTTC.

V is TRBV27 and J is TRBJ1-1; 8 nucleotides match TRBD1. The length of the CDR3 is 19 residues. The germline V gene encodes CDR1 MNHEY and CDR2 SMNVEV (reference sequence). V was clipped by 5 bases and J by 5 bases; unmatched bases: 22. CDR3 nucleotide sequence: TGTGCCAGCAGTCCCGGGACAGGCTTGGAATGGGGAAGGGGGACTGAAGCTTTCTTT. This codes for CASSPGTGLEWGRGTEAFF.

V is TRBV11-3 and J is TRBJ2-1, with D possibly matching TRBD2 (7 bases). In germline, CDR1 is SGHNT, CDR2 YENEEA. CDR3 length: 16 amino acids. The V gene lost 0 bases and the J gene lost 2 bases, with 11 bases spanning the gap. CDR3 coding DNA: TGTGCCAGCAGCTTAGAAGGGGGGGTGGCCTACAATGAGCAGTTCTTC. It codes for CASSLEGGVAYNEQFF.

The chain links TRBV28 to TRBJ1-2; D is perhaps TRBD1 (5 bases). V shed 7 bases and J shed 4 bases, with 16 bases lying between them. CDR1 and CDR2 (germline): MDHEN, SYDVKM. The CDR3 is 14 amino acids. CDR3 DNA sequence: TGTGCCAGCACCGGACTCGGGGGGGGCTATGGCTACACCTTC. Protein: CASTGLGGGYGYTF.

This rearrangement joins TRBV11-2 to TRBJ2-7, with 8 bases identical to TRBD1. CDR3 size: 13 residues. Germline lookup yields CDR1 SGHAT and CDR2 FQNNGV. The V gene end was trimmed by 5 bases and the J gene end by 6 bases; junction bases not matched to a gene: 6. CDR3 DNA sequence: TGTGCCAGCAGCCAGGACAGGGCGCGCGAGCAGTACTTC. It translates to CASSQDRAREQYF.

The chain combines TRBV5-4 with TRBJ2-6; 7 bases fit TRBD1. Germline CDR1 is SGHNT and CDR2 is YYREEE (reference sequence). The CDR3 totals 15 residues. After removal of 4 bases from V and 2 bases from J, the junction contained 3 bases not matched to a gene. The CDR3 bases are TGTGCCAGCAGCCCCGACAGGGCTGGGGCCAACGTCCTGACTTTC. Translated: CASSPDRAGANVLTF.

V is TRBV6-5 and J is TRBJ2-1; 9 bases agree with TRBD2. Losses at the gene ends were 2 bases for V and 16 bases for J; bases not matched to a gene: 9. CDR3 length equals 13 residues. Germline CDR1 is MNHEY and CDR2 is SVGAGI. The CDR3 spells CASSYEAGGGKFF. Here the CDR3 DNA reads TGTGCCAGCAGTTACGAAGCGGGAGGTGGCAAATTCTTC.

The rearrangement joins TRBV2 to TRBJ1-5; 8 bases are shared with TRBD1. Losses at the gene ends were 6 bases for V and 3 bases for J; bases not matched to a gene: 1. The CDR3 runs 13 residues. CDR1 and CDR2 (germline): SNHLY, FYNNEI. The CDR3, as DNA: TGTGCCAGCAGACAGGGGGTCAATCAGCCCCAGCATTTT. It specifies CASRQGVNQPQHF. Variable domain in full (rest from reference TRBV2 and TRBJ1-5): EPEVTQTPSHQVTQMGQEVILRCVPISNHLYFYWYRQILGQKVEFLVSFYNNEISEKSEIFDDQFSVERPDGSNFTLKIRSTKLEDSAMYFCASRQGVNQPQHFGDGTRLSIL.

This chain uses TRBV7-6 with TRBJ2-7, with 9 bases that match TRBD1. This CDR3 spans 13 amino acids. The germline V gene encodes CDR1 SGHVS and CDR2 FNYEAQ. Unmatched junction bases numbered 2, after V lost 5 bases and J lost 3 bases. This CDR3 reads CASSLTGGYEQYF. The CDR3, as DNA: TGTGCCAGCAGCCTGACAGGGGGCTACGAGCAGTACTTC.

The chain couples TRBV19 to TRBJ1-2; unclear D gene. This CDR3 is built from 14 residues. Germline V gives CDR1 LNHDA, CDR2 SQIVND (reference sequence). Trimming took 5 bases from V and 8 from J, leaving 18 bases between them. This CDR3 reads CASSLLANHQGYTF. The CDR3 DNA reads as TGTGCCAGTAGTCTCCTGGCCAACCACCAGGGCTACACCTTC.

This clone has only one observation. Distinct nucleotide sequences in the sample also encode this CDR3. The chain joins TRBV7-2 to TRBJ2-7, with D uncertain. The V gene's germline CDR1 is SGHTA and CDR2 FQGNSA. This CDR3 contains 14 residues. V lost 1 base and J 0 bases, leaving 7 bases between the germline ends. The CDR3 spells CASSLGPVSYEQYF. The CDR3 nucleotides are TGTGCCAGCAGCTTAGGTCCGGTCTCCTACGAGCAGTACTTC. The full variable domain, in which reference TRBV7-2 and TRBJ2-7 provide the parts outside the CDR3, is GAGVSQSPSNKVTEKGKDVELRCDPISGHTALYWYRQSLGQGLEFLIYFQGNSAPDKSGLPSDRFSAERTGGSVSTLTIQRTQQEDSAVYLCASSLGPVSYEQYFGPGTRLTVT.

The V and J genes are TRBV28 and TRBJ2-5; weak D call: TRBD2 (6 bases). The CDR3 runs to 14 residues. Germline assignment: CDR1 MDHEN and CDR2 SYDVKM. The V end was cut by 2 bases, the J end by 4 bases, with 11 bases between. This CDR3 is CASSLQGGPETQYF. The CDR3, as DNA: TGTGCCAGCAGTTTACAGGGAGGCCCAGAGACCCAGTACTTC.

This sequence joins TRBV7-2 and TRBJ1-3, with 10 bases lining up with TRBD1. CDR1 is SGHTA, CDR2 FQGNSA, per germline. The CDR3 spans 16 residues. V lost 0 bases and J lost 6; bases outside the gene matches: 5. CDR3 region: CASSLATDRGQNTIYF. CDR3 DNA: TGTGCCAGCAGCTTAGCCACTGACAGGGGGCAAAACACCATATATTTT. The complete variable domain, with remaining parts taken from reference TRBV7-2 and TRBJ1-3, reads GAGVSQSPSNKVTEKGKDVELRCDPISGHTALYWYRQSLGQGLEFLIYFQGNSAPDKSGLPSDRFSAERTGGSVSTLTIQRTQQEDSAVYLCASSLATDRGQNTIYFGEGSWLTVV.

The chain employs TRBV5-1 and TRBJ1-2; 9 nucleotides match TRBD1. V lost 2 bases to trimming and J lost 3 bases; unmatched junction nucleotides: 17. The length of the CDR3 is 19 residues. The germline gives CDR1 SGHRS, CDR2 YFSETQ. The CDR3 DNA sequence: TGCGCCAGCAGCTTTAGTAACAGGGGGCGAGATGGTCGGGACTATGGCTACACCTTC. Its protein product is CASSFSNRGRDGRDYGYTF.